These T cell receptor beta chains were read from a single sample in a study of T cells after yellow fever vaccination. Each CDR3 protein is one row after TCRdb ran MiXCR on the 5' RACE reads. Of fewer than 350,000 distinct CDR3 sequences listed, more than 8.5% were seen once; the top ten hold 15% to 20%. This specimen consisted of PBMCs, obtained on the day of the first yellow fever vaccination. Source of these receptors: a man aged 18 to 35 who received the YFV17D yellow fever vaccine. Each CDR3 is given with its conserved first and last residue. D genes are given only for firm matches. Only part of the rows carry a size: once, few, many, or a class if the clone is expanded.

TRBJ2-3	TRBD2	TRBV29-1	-	CSVPWAGGPDTQYF	TGCAGCGTCCCTTGGGCGGGGGGCCCAGATACGCAGTATTTT
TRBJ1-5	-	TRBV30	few	CAWSAALGNQPQHF	TGTGCCTGGAGTGCGGCCCTGGGCAATCAGCCCCAGCATTTT
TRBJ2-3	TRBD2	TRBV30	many	CAWSVWAGGSTDTQYF	TGTGCCTGGAGTGTGTGGGCGGGGGGGAGCACAGATACGCAGTATTTT
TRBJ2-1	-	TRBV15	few	CATSLASANEQFF	TGTGCCACCAGCCTAGCCAGTGCGAATGAGCAGTTCTTC
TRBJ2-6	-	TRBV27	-	CASSLTGKSSGANVLTF	TGTGCCAGCAGTCTGACAGGCAAAAGCTCCGGGGCCAACGTCCTGACTTTC
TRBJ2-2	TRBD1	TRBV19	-	CASSISRTGVTGELFF	TGTGCCAGTAGTATATCCAGGACAGGGGTAACCGGGGAGCTGTTTTTT
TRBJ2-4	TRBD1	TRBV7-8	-	CASSLQRDRGRNQYF	TGTGCCAGCAGCCTCCAAAGGGACAGGGGGCGAAATCAGTACTTC
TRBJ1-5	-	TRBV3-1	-	CASSLGTSNQPQHF	TGTGCCAGCAGCCTCGGGACATCCAATCAGCCCCAGCATTTT
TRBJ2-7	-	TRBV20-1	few	CSARDKGWGTRTDEQYF	TGCAGTGCTAGAGATAAGGGTTGGGGGACACGGACCGACGAGCAGTACTTC
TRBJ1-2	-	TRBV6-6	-	CASSREGDGYTF	TGTGCCAGCAGCCGAGAGGGGGACGGCTACACCTTC
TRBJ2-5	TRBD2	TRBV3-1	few	CASSQGLAGGVIQETQYF	TGTGCCAGCAGCCAAGGACTAGCGGGGGGCGTTATCCAAGAGACCCAGTACTTC
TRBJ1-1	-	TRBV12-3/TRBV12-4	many	CASRTSMEGTEALF	TGTGCCAGCAGGACTTCAATGGAAGGAACTGAAGCTCTCTTT
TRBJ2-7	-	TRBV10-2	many	CASSRTWGEQYF	TGCGCCAGCAGCAGGACGTGGGGTGAGCAGTACTTC
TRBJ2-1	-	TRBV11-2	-	CAGRRVGSGNEQFF	TGTGCCGGTAGGCGGGTTGGTAGTGGCAATGAGCAGTTCTTC
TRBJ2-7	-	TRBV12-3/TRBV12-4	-	CASSPDGSSYEQYF	TGTGCCAGCAGCCCGGACGGTTCCTCCTACGAGCAGTACTTC
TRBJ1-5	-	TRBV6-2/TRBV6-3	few	CASSPGVHQPQHF	TGTGCCAGCAGTCCCGGGGTGCATCAGCCCCAGCATTTT